Sequencing of this T cell receptor (beta chain) was carried out in a study of blood T cells in healthy people across ages. This CDR3 spans 13 amino acids. CDR1 is MNHEY, CDR2 SVGEGT, per germline. The V and J ends lost 2 bases and 2 bases respectively, with 6 bases between them. It was with a sample-barcoded 5' primer and a J-beta primer mix that a second PCR of about 6 to 12 cycles was run. TCRdb processed the 5' RACE reads anew with MiXCR; each CDR3 protein has one entry. The data hold roughly 800,000 distinct CDR3 sequences, with roughly 60% observed a single time. This clonotype was counted a few times.

This chain connects TRBV6-2 or TRBV6-3 to TRBJ2-5, with unresolved D. The receptor's source is a man aged 25-45 years in good health. Source material: blood. The CDR3 DNA follows: TGTGCCAGCAGTTACGCGGCACAAGAGACCCAGTACTTC. It is translated as CASSYAAQETQYF.